Below are 28 T cell receptor beta chains sequenced from a single sample in a study of regulatory T cells in long-lasting Graves disease. Time point in this sample: newly diagnosed GD, antithyroid drugs for less than 3 months. Researchers made the TCR library from RNA that was extracted from PBMCs. Arm-PCR with iRepertoire HTBI primers amplified the CDR3 regions for these TCR beta libraries. TCRdb re-analysed the multiplex PCR reads in MiXCR, keeping a single row per CDR3 protein. Found here are about 530,000 distinct CDR3 sequences, about 16% of them singletons; the top ten hold 20% to 25%. Another study also made use of these data, one on T cells in Graves' hyperthyroidism and ophthalmopathy.

The specimen comprised peripheral blood mononuclear cells (PBMCs), sampled at new diagnosis, from a patient treated with antithyroid drugs. These receptors were collected from a middle-aged woman with Graves disease.

The chain joins TRBV5-1 to TRBJ1-1; TRBD1 aligns across 8 bases. In germline, CDR1 is SGHRS, CDR2 YFSETQ. The CDR3 length is 15 residues. V was clipped by 4 bases and J by 3 bases; unmatched bases: 8. The CDR3 sequence: CASSKDRVGDTEAFF. CDR3 coding DNA: TGCGCCAGCAGCAAGGACAGGGTGGGAGACACTGAAGCTTTCTTT.

This clonotype was detected a few times. This chain links TRBV5-1 with TRBJ2-1, with TRBD2 identical over 8 bases. Germline V CDR1 and CDR2: SGHRS, YFSETQ. This CDR3 is 13 amino acids long. The junction had 4 bases not matched to a gene; V was cut back by 5 bases and J by 6 bases. This CDR3 is CASRTGTSNEQFF. The CDR3 nucleotides read TGCGCCAGCAGGACCGGGACTAGCAATGAGCAGTTCTTC.

Concerning this clonotype: With a far larger clone one base away, a read error is the likely cause. V usage is TRBV11-3 and J usage is TRBJ2-5; 8 nucleotides align to TRBD2. The closer fit of TRBJ2-1 to the DNA end suggests the J call may be wrong. CDR1 and CDR2 (germline): SGHNT, YENEEA. The CDR3 has 15 residues. The chain's CDR3 is CANSSGTSSYNEQFF. For the CDR3, the DNA is TGTGCCAACAGCTCCGGGACTAGCTCCTACAATGAGCAGTTCTTC.

At least ten counts were recorded for this clonotype. V and J are TRBV7-9 and TRBJ2-3, with D perhaps TRBD1 (6 bases). CDR3 size: 15 residues. The V end was cut by 1 base, the J end by 2 bases, with 10 bases between. The germline V gene has CDR1 SEHNR and CDR2 FQNEAQ (reference sequence). DNA for the CDR3: TGTGCCAGCAGCTTAGTTACAGGGACCACAGATACGCAGTATTTT. Its translation: CASSLVTGTTDTQYF.

As to this clonotype: It is likely a read error, because the conserved phenylalanine at the end of the CDR3 is missing. The V and J genes are TRBV20-1 and TRBJ2-5; 9 nucleotides align to TRBD1. Germline lookup yields CDR1 DFQATT and CDR2 SNEGSKA (reference sequence). The length of the CDR3 is 14 residues. V lost 7 bases to trimming and J lost 2 bases; unmatched junction nucleotides: 8. CDR3 sequence reads: CSVLRDRAQETQYS. Here the CDR3 DNA reads TGCAGTGTCCTCCGGGACAGGGCTCAAGAGACCCAGTACTCC.

This chain joins TRBV7-3 and TRBJ2-2; TRBD2 matches 9 bases. The CDR3 is made up of 18 amino acids. Germline V gene sequence: CDR1 SGHTA, CDR2 FQGTGA. With 4 bases clipped from V and 4 bases from J, the junction kept 13 bases outside the gene matches. CDR3 nucleotide sequence: TGTGCCAGCAGCTCAGATTTAGCGGGGGCCAGTATCACCGGGGAGCTGTTTTTT. Translated: CASSSDLAGASITGELFF.

This clonotype was seen repeatedly, ten times or more. The chain couples TRBV20-1 to TRBJ2-1; TRBD2 matches at 10 bases. The germline gives CDR1 DFQATT, CDR2 SNEGSKA (reference sequence). The CDR3 contains 13 residues. Trimming cost V 6 bases and J 10 bases; bases outside gene matches: 9. The CDR3 here is CSASPAGGQEQFF. Here the CDR3 DNA reads TGCAGTGCGTCGCCAGCGGGGGGGCAGGAGCAGTTCTTC.

This clonotype was seen a handful of times. The V call is TRBV9, the J call TRBJ1-2; D is uncertain. This CDR3 spans 12 amino acids. Germline CDR1 and CDR2: SGDLS and YYNGEE. Trimming pared 3 bases from V and 3 bases from J, leaving 6 bases between. CDR3: CASSARDYGYTF. The DNA of the CDR3 is TGTGCCAGCAGCGCGAGGGACTATGGCTACACCTTC.

The CDR3 loop reads CASSHGTGSYEQYF. The CDR3 DNA reads as TGCGCCAGCAGCCACGGGACCGGATCCTACGAGCAGTACTTC. The chain has TRBV4-1 and TRBJ2-7, with D possibly being TRBD1 or TRBD2 (5 bases each). There are 14 residues in the CDR3. Germline V lookup: CDR1 MGHRA, CDR2 YSYEKL. Trimming pared 3 bases from V and 1 base from J, leaving 10 bases between.

This chain uses TRBV20-1 with TRBJ2-7, with D perhaps TRBD2 (7 bases). In germline, CDR1 is DFQATT, CDR2 SNEGSKA (reference sequence). V was trimmed by 1 base and J by 0 bases, leaving 13 bases between them. The CDR3 runs 15 residues. The CDR3 DNA sequence: TGCAGTGCTAGAGTCCGCGGGGGCCCCTCCTACGAGCAGTACTTC. Translated, it gives CSARVRGGPSYEQYF.

This clonotype was picked up a small number of times. This rearrangement joins TRBV2 to TRBJ2-7; 8 positions agree with TRBD2. V lost 6 bases, J lost 3 bases, and 16 bases stayed unmatched. This CDR3 is built from 17 residues. Germline CDR1 is SNHLY and CDR2 is FYNNEI. The CDR3 loop is CASSQGPPAGALYEQYF. The CDR3 nucleotides read TGTGCCAGCAGCCAAGGGCCACCAGCGGGGGCCCTCTACGAGCAGTACTTC.

In regard to this clonotype: Possible read error: a much larger clone is one base away. The chain carries TRBV12-3 or TRBV12-4 and TRBJ1-6; D remains ambiguous. The CDR3 runs 16 residues. The CDR3 nucleotides are TGTGCCAGCAGTTTCAAGCGGGCCTCCTATAATCCACCCCTCCACTTT. Translation gives CASSFKRASYNPPLHF.

Many counts were recorded for this clonotype. The chain joins TRBV2 to TRBJ2-5; D uncertain. The CDR3 runs to 12 residues. Germline values: CDR1 SNHLY, CDR2 FYNNEI. V gave up 1 base and J gave up 5 bases, with 5 bases separating them. Written as DNA, the CDR3 is TGTGCCAGCAGTGAAGTAGGCGAGACCCAGTACTTC. Its protein product is CASSEVGETQYF.

The chain uses TRBV5-1 and TRBJ2-7; 9 bases are a match to TRBD2. The V and J ends lost 0 bases and 4 bases, in that order; junction bases with no gene match: 5. This CDR3 has 15 amino acids. Germline values: CDR1 SGHRS, CDR2 YFSETQ. The chain's CDR3 is CASSLEGGGGYEQYF. DNA of the CDR3: TGCGCCAGCAGCTTGGAGGGCGGGGGGGGATACGAGCAGTACTTC.

This sequence joins TRBV7-2 and TRBJ2-3; 10 nucleotides agree with TRBD1. The CDR3 covers 18 residues. Germline CDR1 SGHTA, CDR2 FQGNSA. The ends lost 2 bases at V and 5 bases at J; junction bases unmatched: 13. CDR3 protein: CASSLMGEGQGPGDTQYF. CDR3 sequence (DNA): TGTGCCAGCAGCTTAATGGGGGAGGGACAGGGGCCGGGAGATACGCAGTATTTT.

This clonotype was seen ten or more times. This chain uses TRBV7-9 with TRBJ2-1, with a possible D match to TRBD1 (7 bases). The CDR3 contains 18 residues. V lost 5 bases and J lost 2, with 22 bases in between. Germline values: CDR1 SEHNR, CDR2 FQNEAQ (reference sequence). CDR3 nucleotides: TGTGCCAGCAGCCCAGGGGGGATTGACAGGGCGACCTACAATGAGCAGTTCTTC. Translated: CASSPGGIDRATYNEQFF.

This clonotype was seen many times. V gene TRBV5-5 combines with J gene TRBJ1-2, with 8 bases lining up with TRBD1. Germline assignment: CDR1 SGHKS and CDR2 YYEKEE (reference sequence). Trimming removed 1 base from V and 1 base from J; junction bases left unmatched: 3. The CDR3 covers 15 residues. The CDR3, as DNA: TGTGCCAGCAGCTTGCAGGGGGCAAGTAACTATGGCTACACCTTC. This encodes CASSLQGASNYGYTF.

Notes on this clonotype: A read error may be the cause here, since a much bigger clone is one base away. The V gene is TRBV6-1, the J gene TRBJ1-1; D perhaps matches TRBD1 (5 bases). CDR3 length: 16 residues. The germline CDR1 and CDR2 sequences are MNHNS and SASEGT. The ends were cut back, 10 bases at V and 1 base at J, with 22 bases in the middle. In DNA, the CDR3 is TGTGCCACCAACCCAAGGGCAGGACAACCGAACACTGAAGCTTTCTTT. Protein: CATNPRAGQPNTEAFF.

The chain recombines TRBV4-1 with TRBJ2-2, with 7 bases fitting TRBD1. Germline V lookup: CDR1 MGHRA, CDR2 YSYEKL. V trimming: 0 bases; J trimming: 5 bases; junction bases outside the gene matches: 9. The CDR3 extends over 17 amino acids. This CDR3 reads CASSQDYEGARTGELFF. The CDR3, as DNA: TGCGCCAGCAGCCAAGATTATGAGGGGGCGAGGACCGGGGAGCTGTTTTTT.

Points on this clonotype: Possible read error: a much larger clone is one base away. The chain has TRBV28 and TRBJ1-5, with D perhaps matching TRBD1 (6 bases). This CDR3 contains 15 residues. Deletions cut 6 bases from V and 6 bases from J, with 18 bases between. Germline CDR1 reads MDHEN; CDR2 reads SYDVKM. The CDR3 loop is CASRGRGIGGQPQHF. DNA of the CDR3: TGTGCCAGCAGAGGAAGGGGGATAGGGGGTCAGCCCCAGCATTTT.

This clonotype has a count of ten or more. This chain links TRBV2 with TRBJ1-1; D not certain. With 3 bases removed from V and 0 bases from J, the gap between germline ends came to 11 bases. CDR1 SNHLY and CDR2 FYNNEI come from the germline V gene. This CDR3 has 15 residues. The CDR3 bases are TGTGCCAGCAGTGACGAGGGCAGAATGAACACTGAAGCTTTCTTT. Protein: CASSDEGRMNTEAFF.

There are a few counts of this clonotype. The V and J genes are TRBV10-2 and TRBJ2-7; 8 bases align to TRBD2. The junction had 11 bases not matched to a gene; V was cut back by 7 bases and J by 6 bases. The CDR3 is 14 amino acids. Germline CDR1 WSHSY, CDR2 SAAADI. As DNA, the CDR3 is TGCGCCAGCAAGCGGGCCACCGGGGGGGGCGAGCAGTACTTC. Residues: CASKRATGGGEQYF.

This clonotype was found many times. V and J are TRBV4-1 and TRBJ1-1, with TRBD1 matching over 7 bases. V gave up 6 bases and J gave up 1 base; unmatched junction bases: 11. This CDR3 is 16 amino acids long. The germline CDR1 and CDR2 sequences are MGHRA and YSYEKL. Here the CDR3 DNA reads TGCGCCAGCAGAGACCCGACAGGGCCTAGGAACACTGAAGCTTTCTTT. This sequence encodes CASRDPTGPRNTEAFF.

CDR3 amino acids: CASSLRSSGSGNTIYF. For the CDR3, the DNA is TGTGCCAGCAGCTTAAGGAGCTCAGGCTCTGGAAACACCATATATTTT. The gene calls are TRBV7-8 and TRBJ1-3; D unresolved. In germline, CDR1 is SGHVS, CDR2 FQNEAQ. The CDR3 has 16 amino acids. Trimming shortened V by 2 bases and J by 0 bases, and 11 bases separated the two germline ends.

The V and J genes are TRBV5-1 and TRBJ2-1; 10 bases fit TRBD2. Unmatched junction bases numbered 2, after V lost 2 bases and J lost 0 bases. CDR3 length: 16 amino acids. Germline assignment: CDR1 SGHRS and CDR2 YFSETQ. CDR3 region: CASSFTSGVSYNEQFF. The CDR3 bases are TGCGCCAGCAGCTTTACTAGCGGGGTCTCCTACAATGAGCAGTTCTTC. The full variable domain, in which reference TRBV5-1 and TRBJ2-1 provide the parts outside the CDR3, is KAGVTQTPRYLIKTRGQQVTLSCSPISGHRSVSWYQQTPGQGLQFLFEYFSETQRNKGNFPGRFSGRQFSNSRSEMNVSTLELGDSALYLCASSFTSGVSYNEQFFGPGTRLTVL.

This clonotype occurred many times. The gene calls are TRBV2 and TRBJ1-2, with 7 bases fitting TRBD1. The germline V gene has CDR1 SNHLY and CDR2 FYNNEI. V gave up 3 bases and J gave up 4 bases; unmatched junction bases: 8. The CDR3 is made up of 15 amino acids. This CDR3 is CASSEGGGAPYGYTF. DNA of the CDR3: TGTGCCAGCAGTGAGGGAGGGGGCGCGCCCTATGGCTACACCTTC.

This clonotype was found many times. The chain is built from TRBV6-9 and TRBJ2-7; D unclear. The CDR3 spans 13 residues. CDR1 is MNHGY and CDR2 is SVAAGI in the germline V gene. Trimming left V 3 bases short and J 4 bases short, with 10 bases between. The CDR3 nucleotides are TGTGCCAGCAGTTACAGAGCCGGGTACGAGCAGTACTTC. Translating it yields CASSYRAGYEQYF.

This clonotype was found many times. V gene TRBV30 combines with J gene TRBJ1-1, with 8 bases lining up with TRBD1. With 0 bases clipped from V and 8 bases from J, the junction kept 2 bases outside the gene matches. The CDR3 sequence is 12 residues long. CDR1 and CDR2 from the germline V gene are GTSNPN and SVGIG (reference sequence). CDR3 DNA: TGTGCCTGGAGTGTAAGACAGGGGGAAGCTTTCTTT. This gives the protein CAWSVRQGEAFF.